The 13 T cell receptor beta chains below come from one sample, sequenced in a study of T cells in localized non-small cell lung cancer. Sequenced by immunoSEQ multiplex PCR; TCRdb stores in-frame clones only, minus some. In the table there are 53,000 or so clones, roughly 88% of which are singletons. Specimen: peripheral blood mononuclear cells, collected before any cancer treatment. The origin of the receptors is a man aged 40 to 70 with stage III lung adenocarcinoma.

The chain combines TRBV30 with TRBJ2-3; 13 bases line up with TRBD2. The CDR3 length is 18 residues. With 2 bases clipped from V and 2 bases from J, the junction kept 10 bases outside the gene matches. Germline V CDR1 and CDR2: GTSNPN, SVGIG (reference sequence). The CDR3 here is CAWSRGTSGTVPTDTQYF. In nucleotides, the CDR3 is TGTGCCTGGAGTCGGGGGACTAGCGGGACCGTACCCACAGATACGCAGTATTTT.

In its sample, this clone was seen once. The chain uses TRBV2 and TRBJ1-1, with D unclear. V gave up 5 bases and J gave up 3 bases, with 10 bases separating them. The CDR3 length is 13 residues. CDR1 is SNHLY, CDR2 FYNNEI, per germline. The CDR3 DNA reads TGTGCCAGCAGTACAGAGCGGGACACTGAAGCTTTCTTT. It translates to CASSTERDTEAFF.

The rearrangement links TRBV7-9 to TRBJ1-1; no reliable D call. Per the germline V gene, CDR1 is SEHNR and CDR2 is FQNEAQ (reference sequence). The CDR3 covers 12 residues. The germline V and J ends were trimmed by 11 bases and 4 bases, with 14 bases remaining between them. The CDR3 here is CADKYEGTEAFF. CDR3 nucleotide sequence: TGTGCCGACAAGTACGAAGGCACTGAAGCTTTCTTT. The complete variable domain, with remaining parts taken from reference TRBV7-9 and TRBJ1-1, reads DTGVSQNPRHKITKRGQNVTFRCDPISEHNRLYWYRQTLGQGPEFLTYFQNEAQLEKSRLLSDRFSAERPKGSFSTLEIQRTEQGDSAMYLCADKYEGTEAFFGQGTRLTVV.

This rearrangement joins TRBV4-1 to TRBJ1-1; no reliable D call. The CDR3 runs 13 residues. Trimming shortened V by 4 bases and J by 3 bases, and 9 bases separated the two germline ends. CDR1 and CDR2 (germline): MGHRA, YSYEKL. The CDR3 sequence: CASSPARDTEAFF. The CDR3 region has the DNA TGCGCCAGCAGCCCCGCTCGGGACACTGAAGCTTTCTTT.

V usage is TRBV7-7 and J usage is TRBJ2-7; 9 bases match TRBD1. CDR1 is SSHAT and CDR2 is FNYEAQ in the germline V gene (reference sequence). V gave up 5 bases and J gave up 2 bases; unmatched junction bases: 10. The CDR3 extends over 16 amino acids. CDR3 bases: TGTGCCAGCAGCCACCAGACAGGGGGTATCCCCTACGAGCAGTACTTC. Protein: CASSHQTGGIPYEQYF.

The chain joins TRBV7-2 to TRBJ2-7; 10 bases align to TRBD2. Trimming removed 5 bases from V and 6 bases from J; junction bases left unmatched: 13. In germline, CDR1 is SGHTA, CDR2 FQGNSA. The CDR3 loop spans 16 amino acids. Here the CDR3 DNA reads TGTGCCAGCAGCCTCAAGAGCGGGGGGGTTATTAGCGAGCAGTACTTC. This encodes CASSLKSGGVISEQYF.

The chain combines TRBV6-5 with TRBJ2-2, with D hard to call. V was clipped by 0 bases and J by 6 bases, with 11 bases between them. The CDR3 runs to 15 residues. Germline CDR1 is MNHEY and CDR2 is SVGAGI. CDR3 coding DNA: TGTGCCAGCAGTTACTCGAATGCGGCAGCCGGGGAGCTGTTTTTT. Its protein is CASSYSNAAAGELFF.

This chain uses TRBV12-5 with TRBJ2-7; weak D call: TRBD1 (7 bases). CDR3 length equals 15 residues. Trimming took off 6 bases at V and 5 bases at J, with 20 bases between the two ends. CDR1 and CDR2 (germline): LGHNT, FRNRAP. This chain's CDR3 is CASGGEEGARDEQYF. The DNA for the CDR3 is TGTGCTAGTGGAGGAGAGGAGGGGGCGCGGGACGAGCAGTACTTC.

V gene TRBV9 combines with J gene TRBJ2-2, with a tentative D call TRBD2 (5 bases). With 0 bases removed from V and 4 bases from J, the gap between germline ends came to 13 bases. The CDR3 length is 16 residues. CDR1 SGDLS and CDR2 YYNGEE come from the germline V gene. The CDR3 sequence is CASSVGGPRGTGELFF. The CDR3 DNA reads TGTGCCAGCAGCGTAGGAGGGCCCCGTGGCACCGGGGAGCTGTTTTTT.

The chain carries TRBV6-5 and TRBJ2-7, with no clear D. The germline gives CDR1 MNHEY, CDR2 SVGAGI. The V end was cut by 3 bases, the J end by 5 bases, with 11 bases between. The CDR3 length is 13 residues. CDR3 in DNA: TGTGCCAGCAGTTATGGGCAGGCAAACGAGCAGTACTTC. This codes for CASSYGQANEQYF.

The V gene is TRBV6-4, the J gene TRBJ1-5; 8 bases map to TRBD1. CDR1 is MRHNA and CDR2 is SNTAGT in the germline V gene. The CDR3 is 15 residues long. V shed 6 bases, J shed 0 bases, and the junction held 4 bases outside the gene matches. The CDR3 nucleotides are TGTGCCAGCAGGAGGACAGGGAATAGCAATCAGCCCCAGCATTTT. Protein product: CASRRTGNSNQPQHF.

The chain is built from TRBV4-3 and TRBJ1-5, with D perhaps TRBD1 (5 bases). Germline V lookup: CDR1 LGHNA, CDR2 YSLEER. The V end lost 1 base, the J end lost 7 bases, and 14 bases lay between the germline ends. The CDR3 extends over 15 amino acids. For the CDR3, the DNA is TGCGCCAGCAGCCAAGGGGTGGGGGACCGCCAGCCCCAGCATTTT. It codes for CASSQGVGDRQPQHF.

The V call is TRBV7-3, the J call TRBJ2-1; 10 positions match TRBD2. CDR3 length: 15 residues. The V and J ends lost 5 bases and 7 bases, in that order; junction bases with no gene match: 8. Per germline, CDR1 SGHTA and CDR2 FQGTGA. The CDR3 nucleotides read TGTGCCAGCAGCCTTTCTAGCGGGAGATGGAATGAGCAGTTCTTC. This gives the protein CASSLSSGRWNEQFF.